The clone carrying this T cell receptor (beta chain) was seen a handful of times. Its cognate antigen is unknown. The entry originates in a study of vaccination and CD4 T cells after COVID-19. About the study: Researchers treated cells with overlapping spike peptides taken from SARS-CoV-2, HCoV-NL63, HCoV-OC43 and HCoV-229E.

CDR1 is LNHDA and CDR2 is SQIVND in the germline V gene (reference sequence). V lost 1 base to trimming and J lost 11 bases, with 12 bases between them. This CDR3 has 13 amino acids. Specified treatment: roughly 11-day PBMC culture with coronavirus spike peptide pools or control peptides (ViraFEST assay). The Oncomine TCR Beta short-read assay was applied to DNA of cultured CD4+ T cells. Via MiXCR, TCRdb re-called the PCR reads, giving one row per CDR3 protein. The data show 20,000 to 25,000 distinct CDR3 sequences, around 35% seen once. The receptor was derived from a human donor who had recovered from COVID-19. This specimen consisted of CD4+ T cells from blood, cultured in vitro, obtained before SARS-CoV-2 vaccination. The rearrangement uses TRBV19 and TRBJ1-5; TRBD1 might be the D (5 bases). The CDR3 nucleotides read TGTGCCAGTAGTATAGGGGGACGTACTGCCCAGCATTTT. This translates into CASSIGGRTAQHF.